The rows below give T cell receptor beta chains drawn from one sample of a study of CD8+CD57+ T cells in acquired aplastic anemia. TCRdb reanalysed the reads using MiXCR and keeps one entry per CDR3 protein. Among 100,000 to 150,000 distinct CDR3 sequences listed, 48% were seen once. The sample comprised sorted CD4+, CD8+, or CD8+CD57+ T cells (not recorded which) from PBMCs. These receptor sequences come from a human donor in good health, serving as a control. The CDR3 runs from the conserved cysteine through the conserved F or W. A D gene is named only where the DNA matches it firmly. For some rows the clone size is stated as once, few or many, or as a class when expanded; others skip it.

CDR3,DNA,D,size,V,J
CASSPGDRNQPQHF,TGTGCCAGTAGCCCTGGTGATCGCAATCAGCCCCAGCATTTT,NA,NA,TRBV19,TRBJ1-5
CASSVNYEQFF,TGTGCCAGCAGCGTCAACTATGAGCAGTTCTTC,NA,many,TRBV11-3,TRBJ2-1
CASSVTLNTEAFF,TGTGCCAGCAGTGTAACCTTGAACACTGAAGCTTTCTTT,NA,NA,TRBV6-1,TRBJ1-1
CASSHGGQGKNEKLFF,TGTGCCAGCAGCCATGGCGGACAGGGGAAGAATGAAAAACTGTTTTTT,TRBD1,few,TRBV9,TRBJ1-4
CASSPSGTDRFQETQYF,TGTGCCAGCTCACCCTCCGGCACCGACAGGTTTCAAGAGACCCAGTACTTC,NA,many,TRBV18,TRBJ2-5
CASSLGRAGGYTF,TGTGCCAGCAGCTTGGGCAGGGCTGGTGGCTACACCTTC,NA,many,TRBV5-6,TRBJ1-2
CASSYSVSGAFF,TGTGCCAGCAGTTACTCGGTATCCGGCGCTTTCTTT,NA,many,TRBV6-2/TRBV6-3,TRBJ1-1
CASSQNLGQAYGYTF,TGTGCCAGCAGCCAAAACTTGGGACAGGCCTATGGCTACACCTTC,TRBD1,NA,TRBV4-2,TRBJ1-2
CASSDRDTGELFF,TGTGCCAGCAGTGACAGGGACACCGGGGAGCTGTTTTTT,NA,many,TRBV6-4,TRBJ2-2
CATTLTRGRNQPQHF,TGTGCCACTACACTTACCAGGGGAAGGAATCAGCCCCAGCATTTT,NA,NA,TRBV7-8,TRBJ1-5
CAISAGDPAYNEQFF,TGTGCCATCAGCGCAGGGGACCCTGCCTACAATGAGCAGTTCTTC,NA,NA,TRBV10-3,TRBJ2-1
CASSFGQQETQYF,TGTGCCAGCAGTTTCGGGCAGCAAGAGACCCAGTACTTC,NA,once,TRBV7-2,TRBJ2-5
CASSYTQAQYF,TGTGCCAGCAGCTACACCCAGGCCCAGTACTTC,NA,few,TRBV7-9,TRBJ2-5
CASSVGGDTEAFF,TGTGCCAGCAGCGTAGGCGGGGACACTGAAGCTTTCTTT,NA,many,TRBV9,TRBJ1-1
CASSPGLAGGQGIGETQYF,TGTGCCAGCAGCCCCGGACTAGCGGGGGGCCAGGGGATCGGAGAGACCCAGTACTTC,TRBD2,NA,TRBV6-1,TRBJ2-5
CSVLQGSSDTQYF,TGCAGCGTTCTACAGGGGAGCTCAGATACGCAGTATTTT,TRBD1,once,TRBV29-1,TRBJ2-3
CAIRGTPNEQFF,TGTGCCATCAGGGGGACGCCGAATGAGCAGTTCTTC,NA,NA,TRBV10-3,TRBJ2-1
CSAVLLAGGYEQYF,TGCAGTGCTGTCCTACTAGCGGGGGGCTACGAGCAGTACTTC,TRBD2,NA,TRBV20-1,TRBJ2-7
CASSFSGTPVYGYTF,TGTGCCAGCAGCTTCTCCGGGACACCAGTCTATGGCTACACCTTC,NA,many,TRBV7-3,TRBJ1-2
CASKRDRANNYGYTF,TGTGCCAGCAAACGAGACCGCGCCAATAACTATGGCTACACCTTC,NA,NA,TRBV19,TRBJ1-2
CASSQEPFSRGAGSPLHF,TGTGCCAGCAGCCAAGAGCCATTTTCGCGGGGGGCGGGTTCACCCCTCCACTTT,NA,NA,TRBV4-2,TRBJ1-6
CTSSLTSGSYNEQFF,TGTACCAGTAGTCTTACTAGCGGTAGCTACAATGAGCAGTTCTTC,TRBD2,NA,TRBV19,TRBJ2-1
CASSLLQGEKLFF,TGCGCCAGCAGCCTATTACAAGGTGAAAAACTGTTTTTT,NA,NA,TRBV5-1,TRBJ1-4
CASSEILGGAGGYTF,TGTGCCAGCAGTGAAATTTTGGGGGGGGCCGGTGGCTACACCTTC,NA,many,TRBV2,TRBJ1-2
CSASGMRTEGTDTQYF,TGCAGTGCTAGCGGGATGCGTACCGAGGGCACAGATACGCAGTATTTT,NA,NA,TRBV20-1,TRBJ2-3
CATSRGTGISNQPQHF,TGTGCCACCAGCAGAGGGACAGGGATCAGCAATCAGCCCCAGCATTTT,TRBD1,NA,TRBV15,TRBJ1-5
CAISAGSGQGETQYF,TGTGCCATCAGCGCGGGTAGTGGACAGGGAGAGACCCAGTACTTC,TRBD1,NA,TRBV10-3,TRBJ2-5
CASSSTGTIDEQFF,TGTGCCAGCAGTTCTACCGGGACAATTGATGAGCAGTTCTTC,NA,NA,TRBV28,TRBJ2-1
CASSGVGDFEQYF,TGTGCCAGCAGTGGGGTAGGGGATTTTGAGCAGTACTTC,NA,few,TRBV2,TRBJ2-7
CASSIVGTGVSEQYF,TGTGCCAGTAGTATAGTGGGGACAGGGGTATCCGAGCAGTACTTC,TRBD1,NA,TRBV19,TRBJ2-7
CSVVLAGDAEFF,TGCAGCGTGGTACTAGCGGGGGATGCCGAGTTCTTC,TRBD2,once,TRBV29-1,TRBJ2-1
CASSLGPPEGMNTEAFF,TGTGCCAGCAGCTTAGGGCCCCCGGAGGGAATGAACACTGAAGCTTTCTTT,NA,few,TRBV11-1,TRBJ1-1
CSAMTGDAYEQYF,TGCAGCGCCATGACAGGGGATGCCTACGAGCAGTACTTC,TRBD1,NA,TRBV29-1,TRBJ2-7
CASSVASATRETQYF,TGTGCCAGCAGCGTAGCCAGCGCGACTAGGGAGACCCAGTACTTC,NA,many,TRBV9,TRBJ2-5
CASTPDSYYGYTF,TGTGCCAGTACCCCTGACAGTTACTATGGCTACACCTTC,NA,many,TRBV19,TRBJ1-2
CASSDPSGDSYEQYF,TGTGCCAGCAGTGATCCTAGCGGGGACTCCTACGAGCAGTACTTC,TRBD2,NA,TRBV2,TRBJ2-7
CASRPVTGPANYGYTF,TGTGCCAGCAGGCCCGTAACAGGGCCCGCTAACTATGGCTACACCTTC,NA,NA,TRBV28,TRBJ1-2
CATSATGGLQEKLFF,TGTGCCACCAGTGCTACAGGGGGCCTTCAGGAAAAACTGTTTTTT,TRBD1,NA,TRBV24-1,TRBJ1-4
CASSLVPRGYYGYTF,TGTGCCAGCAGCCTAGTTCCACGGGGGTACTATGGCTACACCTTC,NA,many,TRBV11-2,TRBJ1-2
CAWSVGTRTEKLFF,TGTGCCTGGAGTGTGGGGACGAGAACCGAAAAACTGTTTTTT,NA,many,TRBV30,TRBJ1-4
CASRASNQNNEQFF,TGTGCCAGCAGGGCTAGTAATCAGAACAATGAGCAGTTCTTC,NA,many,TRBV6-1,TRBJ2-1
CSALFQAYGYTF,TGCAGTGCTCTATTTCAGGCCTATGGCTACACCTTC,NA,many,TRBV20-1,TRBJ1-2
CSARIGTDQETQYF,TGCAGTGCTAGAATTGGGACAGACCAAGAGACCCAGTACTTC,TRBD1,NA,TRBV20-1,TRBJ2-5
CASSRVSGNTIYF,TGTGCCAGTAGCAGGGTCTCTGGAAACACCATATATTTT,NA,NA,TRBV19,TRBJ1-3
CASSSRADQPQHF,TGTGCCAGCAGCTCACGGGCGGATCAGCCCCAGCATTTT,NA,NA,TRBV7-3,TRBJ1-5
CASRTAADTQYF,TGTGCCAGCAGGACAGCGGCAGATACGCAGTATTTT,NA,many,TRBV6-1,TRBJ2-3
CASSLEGQAYEQYF,TGTGCCAGCAGCTTAGAAGGACAGGCCTACGAGCAGTACTTC,TRBD1,NA,TRBV7-2,TRBJ2-7
CASSRPGPNEQFF,TGTGCCAGCAGCCGACCGGGCCCCAATGAGCAGTTCTTC,NA,large,TRBV7-2,TRBJ2-1
CASSERMAGYTF,TGTGCCAGCAGTGAACGAATGGCTGGCTACACCTTC,NA,NA,TRBV2,TRBJ1-2
CASTVQGFNSPLHF,TGTGCCAGCACCGTCCAGGGGTTTAATTCACCCCTCCACTTT,NA,many,TRBV6-1,TRBJ1-6
CASSYPTGGTYGYTF,TGCGCCAGCAGCTACCCAACGGGAGGGACCTATGGCTACACCTTC,NA,NA,TRBV5-1,TRBJ1-2
CASSQNGGIANTGELFF,TGTGCCAGCTCACAAAACGGGGGAATAGCGAACACCGGGGAGCTGTTTTTT,NA,NA,TRBV18,TRBJ2-2
CASSLVPGNEQFF,TGTGCCAGCAGTTTGGTCCCTGGCAATGAGCAGTTCTTC,NA,many,TRBV27,TRBJ2-1
CASRQGSYEQYF,TGTGCCAGCAGACAGGGCTCCTACGAGCAGTACTTC,NA,few,TRBV2,TRBJ2-7
CAGRQGANTEAFF,TGTGCCGGACGACAGGGAGCGAACACTGAAGCTTTCTTT,TRBD1,many,TRBV2,TRBJ1-1
CASSPSWEKLFF,TGTGCCAGCAGCCCCAGTTGGGAAAAACTGTTTTTT,NA,few,TRBV12-3/TRBV12-4,TRBJ1-4
CASSESGVWGQNYGYTF,TGTGCCAGCAGTGAATCCGGAGTTTGGGGACAGAATTATGGCTACACCTTT,TRBD1,NA,TRBV6-1,TRBJ1-2
CASSQAQGGDYGYTF,TGCGCCAGCAGCCAAGCACAGGGGGGGGACTATGGCTACACCTTC,TRBD1,many,TRBV4-3,TRBJ1-2